The rows below give T cell receptor beta chains drawn from one sample of a study of T cell repertoires in cytomegalovirus infection. TCRdb re-called the reads with MiXCR, one entry per CDR3 protein. The sample has tens of thousands of distinct CDR3 sequences; 20% are singletons. Their specific antigens are unknown. The sample was CD8+ T cells from cultured PBMCs, taken from culture after CMV antigen stimulation. All receptors derive from a human donor in good health (CMV status not recorded). Some clones in this sample may be carry-over from other donors' samples. CDR3s include the opening cysteine and the closing phenylalanine or tryptophan. A D gene is named only where the DNA matches it firmly. Some rows mark clone size as missing; the rest say once, few, many or name a class of expanded clone.

D	V	J	size	DNA	CDR3
-	TRBV7-9	TRBJ1-6	-	TGTGCCAGCAGCTTATCTGATTCACCCCTCCACTTT	CASSLSDSPLHF
-	TRBV7-2	TRBJ1-4	-	TGTGCCAGCAGCGACCTAGCAACTAATGAAAAACTGTTTTTT	CASSDLATNEKLFF
TRBD1	TRBV6-5	TRBJ2-3	-	TGTGCCAGCAGTTACCGGGACAGGGGGGCAGATACGCAGTATTTT	CASSYRDRGADTQYF
-	TRBV7-8	TRBJ2-1	-	TGTGCCAGCAGCCCCCGGGGCAGGGGAGGTTATGAGCAGTTCTTC	CASSPRGRGGYEQFF
-	TRBV4-1	TRBJ2-3	few	TGCGCCAGCAGCCAAGATGGGGCAGGGGGGACAGATACGCAGTATTTT	CASSQDGAGGTDTQYF
-	TRBV7-2	TRBJ2-5	-	TGTGCCAGCAGCTTGTATAAGAACCAAGAGACCCAGTACTTC	CASSLYKNQETQYF
TRBD1	TRBV19	TRBJ2-3	few	TGTGCCAGTAGTATCAGGGTTTGGGACAGAACCACAGATACGCAGTATTTT	CASSIRVWDRTTDTQYF
-	TRBV14	TRBJ1-5	-	TGTGCCAGCAGCCAAGATTTAGGCCAGCCCCAGCATTTT	CASSQDLGQPQHF
-	TRBV7-2	TRBJ1-2	few	TGTGCCAGCAGCCCAGTAGACAGACAGTCCGCTAACTATGGCTACACCTTC	CASSPVDRQSANYGYTF
-	TRBV6-6	TRBJ1-1	-	TGTGCCAGCAGCCCCGGGATCACTGAAGCTTTCTTT	CASSPGITEAFF
TRBD1	TRBV6-1	TRBJ2-7	-	TGTGCCACCTCCGGGACAGGGTACGCCTACGAGCAGTACTTC	CATSGTGYAYEQYF
-	TRBV11-2	TRBJ2-6	-	TGTGCCAGCAGCTTAGATCTTACCGGACCCTCTGGGGCCAACGTCCTGACTTTC	CASSLDLTGPSGANVLTF
TRBD1	TRBV7-9	TRBJ1-4	few	TGTGCCAGCTGGCCGTTGGGACAGGATAATGAAAAACTGTTTTTT	CASWPLGQDNEKLFF
TRBD1	TRBV28	TRBJ2-1	-	TGTGCCAGCAGTTCCGGACAGGGATGGAGGAACAATGAGCAGTTCTTC	CASSSGQGWRNNEQFF
-	TRBV12-3/TRBV12-4	TRBJ2-1	-	TGTGCCAGCACCTCCACGGAAGGGGGAGGTGAGCAGTTCTTC	CASTSTEGGGEQFF
-	TRBV7-2	TRBJ1-5	few	TGTGCCAGCAGCTTAGGCTACAGGGAGGACCAGCCCCAGCATTTT	CASSLGYREDQPQHF
-	TRBV19	TRBJ1-2	many	TGTGCCAGTAAGGCCAGGACCGCAGCTAACTATGGCTACACCTTC	CASKARTAANYGYTF
TRBD1	TRBV9	TRBJ1-1	-	TGTGCCAGCAGCGGAGTGGGGACAGGGAACACTGAAGCTTTCTTT	CASSGVGTGNTEAFF
TRBD2	TRBV4-1	TRBJ2-3	-	TGCGCCAGCAGCCTCCATGAACTAGCGGGGGGGCAGGAAGATACGCGGTATTTT	CASSLHELAGGQEDTRYF
-	TRBV5-5	TRBJ2-1	-	TGTGCCAGCAGCTTTTCAGGGGTATCCAATGAGCAGTTCTTC	CASSFSGVSNEQFF
-	TRBV6-2/TRBV6-3	TRBJ2-7	few	TGTGCCAGCATGAGCGAGTCAATGGCCTTCTACGAGCAGTACTTC	CASMSESMAFYEQYF
-	TRBV2	TRBJ2-7	few	TGTGCCAGCCCCTCTAGGGGAGATGAGCAGTACTTC	CASPSRGDEQYF
TRBD1	TRBV6-2/TRBV6-3	TRBJ1-6	-	TGTGCCAGCAGTACCCGGGACAGCGTTTATAATTCACCCCTCCACTTT	CASSTRDSVYNSPLHF
TRBD1	TRBV5-1	TRBJ1-1	few	TGCGCCAGCAGCCCCATTCGGGACAGGGGCATGAACACTGAAGCTTTCTTT	CASSPIRDRGMNTEAFF
TRBD1	TRBV7-2	TRBJ1-2	-	TGTGCCAGCAGCTTAGAGGCGGACAGGGTCTATGGCTACACCTTC	CASSLEADRVYGYTF
-	TRBV10-3	TRBJ2-2	few	TGTGCCATCAGCGAGGCTTCGAACACCGGGGAGCTGTTTTTT	CAISEASNTGELFF
-	TRBV27	TRBJ1-1	-	TGTGCCAGCAGTTTCCTAGGACAGGCTTTCTTT	CASSFLGQAFF